The following is a TCR beta chain sequence with its context. The germline gives CDR1 SGHRS, CDR2 YFSETQ. V was clipped by 6 bases and J by 9 bases; unmatched bases: 12. The CDR3 extends over 14 amino acids. This entry belongs to a study of CD4 and CD8 cells across lung adenocarcinoma regions. TCRdb reprocessed the PCR reads with MiXCR, giving one entry per CDR3 protein. Seen here are about 4,600 distinct CDR3 sequences, approximately 43% observed once, and the top ten hold approximately 15%. The sequenced material came from CD4+ T cells from the margin of a lung tumor. This receptor was identified in a female donor with lung adenocarcinoma. The CD4 and CD8 labels of this study may be unreliable. This chain connects TRBV5-1 to TRBJ2-1; 7 bases line up with TRBD2. Here the CDR3 reads CASTSAGGSIEQFF. The CDR3 DNA reads as TGCGCCAGCACCTCAGCGGGCGGGAGTATTGAGCAGTTCTTC. Supplemented by reference TRBV5-1 and TRBJ2-1, the full variable domain reads KAGVTQTPRYLIKTRGQQVTLSCSPISGHRSVSWYQQTPGQGLQFLFEYFSETQRNKGNFPGRFSGRQFSNSRSEMNVSTLELGDSALYLCASTSAGGSIEQFFGPGTRLTVL.